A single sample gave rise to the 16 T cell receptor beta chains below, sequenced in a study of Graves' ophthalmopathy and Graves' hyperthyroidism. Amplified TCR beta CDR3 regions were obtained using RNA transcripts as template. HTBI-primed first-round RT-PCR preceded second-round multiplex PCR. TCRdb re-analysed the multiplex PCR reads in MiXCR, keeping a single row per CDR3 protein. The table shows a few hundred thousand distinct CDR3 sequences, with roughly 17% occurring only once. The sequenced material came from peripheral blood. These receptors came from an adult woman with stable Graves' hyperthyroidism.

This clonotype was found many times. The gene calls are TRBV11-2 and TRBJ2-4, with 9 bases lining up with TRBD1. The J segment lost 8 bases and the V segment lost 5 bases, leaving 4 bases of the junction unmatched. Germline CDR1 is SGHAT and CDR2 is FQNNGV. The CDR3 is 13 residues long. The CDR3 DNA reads TGTGCCAGCAGCCCCCGGACAGGGGACATTCAGTACTTC. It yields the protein CASSPRTGDIQYF.

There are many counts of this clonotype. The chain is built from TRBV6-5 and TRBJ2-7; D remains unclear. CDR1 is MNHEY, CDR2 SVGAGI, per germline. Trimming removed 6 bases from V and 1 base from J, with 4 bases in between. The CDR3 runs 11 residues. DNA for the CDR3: TGTGCCAGCAGACTGTCCTACGAGCAGTACTTC. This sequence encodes CASRLSYEQYF.

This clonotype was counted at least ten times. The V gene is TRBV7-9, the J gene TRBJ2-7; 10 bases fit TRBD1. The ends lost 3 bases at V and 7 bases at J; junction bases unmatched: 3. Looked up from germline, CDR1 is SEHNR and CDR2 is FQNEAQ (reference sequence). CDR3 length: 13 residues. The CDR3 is CASSLGQGREQYF. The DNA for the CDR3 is TGTGCCAGCAGCTTGGGACAGGGGAGGGAGCAGTACTTC. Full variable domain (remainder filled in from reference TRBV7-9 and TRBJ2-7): DTGVSQNPRHKITKRGQNVTFRCDPISEHNRLYWYRQTLGQGPEFLTYFQNEAQLEKSRLLSDRFSAERPKGSFSTLEIQRTEQGDSAMYLCASSLGQGREQYFGPGTRLTVT.

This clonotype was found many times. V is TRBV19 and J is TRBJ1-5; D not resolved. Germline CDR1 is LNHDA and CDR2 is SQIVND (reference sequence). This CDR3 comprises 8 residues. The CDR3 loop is CISQPQHF. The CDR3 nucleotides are TGTATTAGTCAGCCCCAGCATTTT.

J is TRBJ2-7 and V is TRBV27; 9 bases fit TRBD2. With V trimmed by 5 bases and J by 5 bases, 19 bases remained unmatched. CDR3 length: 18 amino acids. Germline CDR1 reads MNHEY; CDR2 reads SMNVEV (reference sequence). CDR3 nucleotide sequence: TGTGCCAGCAGTGAAAATGCGGGAGGGGACACGGCTACCGACGAGCAGTACTTC. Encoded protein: CASSENAGGDTATDEQYF.

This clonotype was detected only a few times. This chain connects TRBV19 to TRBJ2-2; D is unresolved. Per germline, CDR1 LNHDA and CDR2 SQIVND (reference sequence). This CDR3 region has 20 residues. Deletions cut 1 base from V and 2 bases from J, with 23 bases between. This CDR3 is CASSIVKFIWWLLNTGELFF. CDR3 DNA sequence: TGTGCCAGTAGTATAGTTAAGTTTATTTGGTGGCTTCTAAACACCGGGGAGCTGTTTTTT.

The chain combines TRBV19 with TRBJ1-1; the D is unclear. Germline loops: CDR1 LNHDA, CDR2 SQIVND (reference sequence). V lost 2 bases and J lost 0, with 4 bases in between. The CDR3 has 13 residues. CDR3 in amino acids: CASSISLNTEAFF. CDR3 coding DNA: TGTGCCAGTAGTATAAGTCTGAACACTGAAGCTTTCTTT.

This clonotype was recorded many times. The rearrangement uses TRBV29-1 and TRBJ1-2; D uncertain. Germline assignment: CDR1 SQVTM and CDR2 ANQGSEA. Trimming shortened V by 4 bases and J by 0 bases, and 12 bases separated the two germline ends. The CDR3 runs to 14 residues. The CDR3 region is CSVGPAGANYGYTF. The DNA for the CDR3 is TGCAGCGTTGGCCCCGCGGGAGCTAACTATGGCTACACCTTC. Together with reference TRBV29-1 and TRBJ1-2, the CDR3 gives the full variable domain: SAVISQKPSRDICQRGTSLTIQCQVDSQVTMMFWYRQQPGQSLTLIATANQGSEATYESGFVIDKFPISRPNLTFSTLTVSNMSPEDSSIYLCSVGPAGANYGYTFGSGTRLTVV.

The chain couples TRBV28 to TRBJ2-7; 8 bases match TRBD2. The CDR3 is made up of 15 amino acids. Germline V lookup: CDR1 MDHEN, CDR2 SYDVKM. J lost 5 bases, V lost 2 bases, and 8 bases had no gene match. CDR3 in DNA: TGTGCCAGCAGTTTAGCGGGAGGATCCACAGACGAGCAGTACTTC. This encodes CASSLAGGSTDEQYF.

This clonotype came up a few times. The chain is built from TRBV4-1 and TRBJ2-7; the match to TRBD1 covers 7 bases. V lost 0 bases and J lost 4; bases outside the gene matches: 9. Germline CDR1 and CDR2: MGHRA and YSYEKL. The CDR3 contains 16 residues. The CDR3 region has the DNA TGCGCCAGCAGCCAAGAGCCGAGGACAGGATCTTACGAGCAGTACTTC. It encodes CASSQEPRTGSYEQYF.

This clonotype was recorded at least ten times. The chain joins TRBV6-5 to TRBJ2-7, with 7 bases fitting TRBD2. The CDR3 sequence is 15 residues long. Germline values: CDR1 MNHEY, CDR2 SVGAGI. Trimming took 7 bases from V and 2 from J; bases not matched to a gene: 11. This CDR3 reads CASKNPELAAYEQYF. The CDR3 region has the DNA TGTGCCAGCAAAAATCCAGAGCTAGCGGCCTACGAGCAGTACTTC.

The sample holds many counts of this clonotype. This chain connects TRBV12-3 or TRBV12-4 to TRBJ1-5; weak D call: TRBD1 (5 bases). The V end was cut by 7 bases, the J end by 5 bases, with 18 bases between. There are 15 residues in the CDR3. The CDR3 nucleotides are TGTGCCAGCACCTTTGGGGGGGGGGATGATCAGCCCCAGCATTTT. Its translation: CASTFGGGDDQPQHF.

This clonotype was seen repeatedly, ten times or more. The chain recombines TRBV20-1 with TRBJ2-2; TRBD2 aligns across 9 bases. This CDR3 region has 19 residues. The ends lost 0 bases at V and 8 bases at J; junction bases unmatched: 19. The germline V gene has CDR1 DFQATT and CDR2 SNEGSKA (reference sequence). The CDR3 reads CSARDRRLAETLYGGELFF. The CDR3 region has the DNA TGCAGTGCTAGAGACCGACGACTAGCGGAAACTCTTTACGGGGGGGAGCTGTTTTTT.

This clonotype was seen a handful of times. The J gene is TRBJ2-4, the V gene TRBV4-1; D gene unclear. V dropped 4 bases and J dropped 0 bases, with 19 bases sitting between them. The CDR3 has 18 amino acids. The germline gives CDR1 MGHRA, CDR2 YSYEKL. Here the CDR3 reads CASSPGVRRREAKNIQYF. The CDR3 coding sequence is TGCGCCAGCAGCCCTGGGGTCCGACGTCGCGAAGCCAAAAACATTCAGTACTTC.

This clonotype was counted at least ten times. The CDR3 nucleotides are TGTGCCATCAGCCCAGGGACTAGCGAGACCCAGTACTTC. It is translated as CAISPGTSETQYF. The chain has TRBV10-3 and TRBJ2-5; 9 bases are a match to TRBD2. V trimming: 6 bases; J trimming: 5 bases; junction bases outside the gene matches: 4. The CDR3 spans 13 residues. Germline values: CDR1 ENHRY, CDR2 SYGVKD.

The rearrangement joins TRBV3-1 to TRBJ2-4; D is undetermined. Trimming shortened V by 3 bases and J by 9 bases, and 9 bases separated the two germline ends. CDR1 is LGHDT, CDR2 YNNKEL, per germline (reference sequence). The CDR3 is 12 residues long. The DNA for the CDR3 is TGTGCCAGCAGCCAGGGTTCCAGCATTCAGTACTTC. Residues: CASSQGSSIQYF.